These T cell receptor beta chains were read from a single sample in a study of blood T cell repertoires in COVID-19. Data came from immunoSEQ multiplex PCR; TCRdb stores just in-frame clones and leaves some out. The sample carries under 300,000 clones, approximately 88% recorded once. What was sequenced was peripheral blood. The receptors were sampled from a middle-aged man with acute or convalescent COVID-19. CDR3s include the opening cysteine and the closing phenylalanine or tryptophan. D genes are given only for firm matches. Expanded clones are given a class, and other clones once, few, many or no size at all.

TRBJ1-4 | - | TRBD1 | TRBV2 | CASSEGPSGQYFEKLFF | TGTGCCAGCAGTGAAGGGCCCTCGGGACAGTATTTTGAAAAACTGTTTTTT
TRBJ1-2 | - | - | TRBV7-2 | CASSRNRVDYTF | TGTGCCAGCAGCAGGAACAGGGTGGACTACACCTTC
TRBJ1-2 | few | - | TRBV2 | CASSEVATWGYTF | TGTGCCAGCAGTGAAGTTGCGACATGGGGCTACACCTTC
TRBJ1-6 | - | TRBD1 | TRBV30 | CAWRKRGQGGVYNSPLHF | TGTGCCTGGAGGAAAAGGGGACAGGGGGGGGTATATAATTCACCCCTCCACTTT
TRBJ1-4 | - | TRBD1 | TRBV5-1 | CASSTNRGGEKLFF | TGCGCCAGCAGCACCAACAGGGGAGGCGAAAAACTGTTTTTT
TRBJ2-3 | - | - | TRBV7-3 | CASSSLPGGPDTQYF | TGTGCCAGCAGCTCCCTGCCAGGTGGCCCAGATACGCAGTATTTT
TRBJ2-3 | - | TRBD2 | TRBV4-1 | CASSQGVAGSHTDTQYF | TGCGCCAGCAGCCAAGGAGTAGCGGGGTCTCACACAGATACGCAGTATTTT
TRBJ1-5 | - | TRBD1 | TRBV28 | CASSLNRGRSNQPQHF | TGTGCCAGCAGTTTAAACAGGGGAAGAAGCAATCAGCCCCAGCATTTT
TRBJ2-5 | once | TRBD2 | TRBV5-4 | CASSPPPAGGFQETQYF | TGTGCCAGCAGCCCTCCCCCAGCGGGGGGATTTCAAGAGACCCAGTACTTC
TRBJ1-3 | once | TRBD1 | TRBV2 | CASSPTGPARGTIYF | TGTGCCAGCAGCCCGACAGGGCCCGCTCGAGGCACCATATATTTT
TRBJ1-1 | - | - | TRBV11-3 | CASSPDGEETEAFF | TGTGCCAGCAGCCCCGACGGTGAGGAGACTGAAGCTTTCTTT
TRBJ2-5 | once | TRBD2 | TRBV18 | CASSPLAGGQETQYF | TGTGCCAGCTCTCCCCTGGCGGGGGGCCAAGAGACCCAGTACTTC
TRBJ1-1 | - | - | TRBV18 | CASRSTGGPGDTEAFF | TGTGCCAGCCGATCGACGGGGGGTCCCGGGGACACTGAAGCTTTCTTT
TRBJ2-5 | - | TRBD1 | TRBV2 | CASGNRGQETQYF | TGTGCCAGCGGTAACAGGGGGCAAGAGACCCAGTACTTC
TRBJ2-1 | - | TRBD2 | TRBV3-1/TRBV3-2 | CASSPVGGGGRYNEQFF | TGTGCCAGCAGCCCCGTTGGGGGCGGGGGGAGGTACAATGAGCAGTTCTTC
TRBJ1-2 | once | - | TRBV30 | CAWSVGGDYGYTF | TGTGCCTGGAGTGTAGGAGGAGACTATGGCTACACCTTC
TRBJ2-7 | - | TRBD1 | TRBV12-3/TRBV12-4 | CASSGQGPSEQYF | TGTGCCAGCAGTGGACAGGGCCCCAGCGAGCAGTACTTC
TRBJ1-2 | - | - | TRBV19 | CASNIAGFPDGYTF | TGTGCCAGTAATATTGCAGGGTTTCCGGATGGCTACACCTTC
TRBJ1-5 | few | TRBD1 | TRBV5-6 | CASSTGVLDQPQHF | TGTGCCAGCAGCACAGGGGTCCTCGATCAGCCCCAGCATTTT
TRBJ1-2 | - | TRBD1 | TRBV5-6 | CASSWDRQNYGYTF | TGTGCCAGCAGTTGGGACAGGCAGAACTATGGCTACACCTTC
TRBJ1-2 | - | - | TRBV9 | CASSLHQGIEGYTF | TGTGCCAGCAGCCTTCACCAGGGGATCGAGGGCTACACCTTC
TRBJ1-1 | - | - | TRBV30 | CAWSASPGNTEAFF | TGTGCCTGGAGTGCAAGTCCCGGGAACACTGAAGCTTTCTTT
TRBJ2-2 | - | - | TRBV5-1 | CASSPDGGGELFF | TGCGCCAGCAGCCCGGACGGAGGCGGGGAGCTGTTTTTT
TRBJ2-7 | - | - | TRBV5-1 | CASSTGTISYEQYF | TGCGCCAGCTCCACCGGGACAATCTCCTACGAGCAGTACTTC
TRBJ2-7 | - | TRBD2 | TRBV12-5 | CASGLGAPSGTPVYF | TGTGCTAGTGGTTTGGGGGCCCCTAGCGGGACCCCTGTGTACTTC
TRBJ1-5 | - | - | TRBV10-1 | CASTLGNQPQHF | TGCGCCAGCACCCTAGGCAATCAGCCCCAGCATTTT
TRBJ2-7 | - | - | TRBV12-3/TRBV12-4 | CASSFPGYEQYF | TGTGCCAGCAGTTTCCCAGGGTACGAGCAGTACTTC
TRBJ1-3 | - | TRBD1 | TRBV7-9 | CASSLGGTVLSGNTIYF | TGTGCCAGCAGCTTAGGTGGGACAGTCCTCTCTGGAAACACCATATATTTT
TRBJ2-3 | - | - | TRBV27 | CASSLSVGGLYTDTQYF | TGTGCCAGCAGTTTATCGGTCGGGGGGCTTTACACAGATACGCAGTATTTT
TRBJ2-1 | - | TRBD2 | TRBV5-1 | CASSAPPWSGGNEQFF | TGCGCCAGCAGCGCCCCCCCCTGGAGCGGGGGTAATGAGCAGTTCTTC
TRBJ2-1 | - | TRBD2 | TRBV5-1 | CASSLGSGGYNEQFF | TGCGCCAGCAGCTTGGGTAGCGGGGGTTACAATGAGCAGTTCTTC
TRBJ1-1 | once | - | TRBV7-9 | CASSLLTEAFF | TGTGCCAGCAGCTTACTCACTGAAGCTTTCTTT
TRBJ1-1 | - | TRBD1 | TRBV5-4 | CASRAPGTGGTEAFF | TGTGCCAGCAGAGCACCCGGGACAGGGGGAACTGAAGCTTTCTTT
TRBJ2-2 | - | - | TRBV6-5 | CASRWGGGGELFF | TGTGCCAGCAGGTGGGGAGGGGGCGGGGAGCTGTTTTTT
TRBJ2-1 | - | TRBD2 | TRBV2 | CASKSTSGGANEQFF | TGTGCCAGCAAAAGCACAAGCGGGGGGGCCAATGAGCAGTTCTTC
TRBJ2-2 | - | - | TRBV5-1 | CASSLEGHFLGGELFF | TGCGCCAGCAGCTTGGAAGGACACTTTTTAGGCGGGGAGCTGTTTTTT
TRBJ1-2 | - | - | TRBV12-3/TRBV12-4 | CASSLYRGGGYTF | TGTGCCAGCAGCCTATATCGAGGGGGTGGCTACACCTTC
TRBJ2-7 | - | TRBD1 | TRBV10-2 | CASSSRQGGYEQYF | TGCGCCAGCAGTTCGAGACAGGGTGGGTACGAGCAGTACTTC
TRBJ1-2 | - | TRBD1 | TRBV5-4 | CASSPGDRAYGYTF | TGTGCCAGCAGCCCGGGGGACAGGGCCTATGGCTACACCTTC
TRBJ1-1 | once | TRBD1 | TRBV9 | CASSAPQGANTEAFF | TGTGCCAGCAGCGCGCCACAGGGGGCTAACACTGAAGCTTTCTTT
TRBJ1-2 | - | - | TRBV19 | CASSPPPGREGPLGYTF | TGTGCCAGTAGTCCCCCCCCGGGACGGGAGGGACCCCTAGGCTACACCTTC
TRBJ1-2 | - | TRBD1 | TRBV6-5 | CASSYSGQGRGGYTF | TGTGCCAGCAGTTACTCCGGACAGGGGAGGGGTGGCTACACCTTC
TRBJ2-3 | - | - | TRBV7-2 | CASSLSADTQYF | TGTGCCAGCAGCCTTTCGGCAGATACGCAGTATTTT
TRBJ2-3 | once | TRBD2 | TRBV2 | CASSAWGGTSTDTQYF | TGTGCCAGCAGCGCATGGGGGGGGACTAGCACAGATACGCAGTATTTT
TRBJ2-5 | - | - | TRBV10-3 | CAISEGSEETQYF | TGTGCCATCAGTGAGGGTAGCGAGGAGACCCAGTACTTC
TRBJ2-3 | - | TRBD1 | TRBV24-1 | CATSDSQGSTDTQYF | TGTGCCACCAGTGATTCACAGGGGAGCACAGATACGCAGTATTTT
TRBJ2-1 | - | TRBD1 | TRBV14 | CASTLGQGRNNEQFF | TGTGCCAGCACCCTTGGACAGGGGAGGAACAATGAGCAGTTCTTC
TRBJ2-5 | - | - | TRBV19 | CASSIAGNFQETQYF | TGTGCCAGTAGTATAGCGGGGAATTTCCAAGAGACCCAGTACTTC
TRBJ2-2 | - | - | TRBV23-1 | CASSQKGQSKNPNTNTGELFF | TGCGCCAGCAGTCAAAAAGGACAGTCAAAAAACCCCAATACGAACACCGGGGAGCTGTTTTTT
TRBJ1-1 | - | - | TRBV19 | CASSIGGGNTEAFF | TGTGCCAGTAGTATAGGCGGGGGGAACACTGAAGCTTTCTTT
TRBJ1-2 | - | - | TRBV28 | CASSPGEGLGYTF | TGTGCCAGCAGTCCGGGGGAGGGACTTGGCTACACCTTC
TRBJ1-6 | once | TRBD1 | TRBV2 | CASILGQANSPLHF | TGTGCCAGCATTCTAGGACAGGCTAATTCACCCCTCCACTTT
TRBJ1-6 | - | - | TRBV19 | CASSTRGFSPLHF | TGTGCCAGTAGTACGCGTGGTTTTTCACCCCTCCACTTT
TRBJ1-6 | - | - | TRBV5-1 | CASGPEGIFSPLHF | TGCGCCAGCGGCCCGGAGGGAATCTTTTCACCCCTCCACTTT